This T cell receptor beta chain was retrieved from a study of regulatory T cells in long-lasting Graves disease. Construction of TCR beta libraries relied on iRepertoire HTBI primers and on Arm-PCR targeting CDR3 regions. TCRdb reprocessed the multiplex PCR reads via MiXCR and lists one record per CDR3 protein. The sample lists 400,000 to 500,000 distinct CDR3 sequences; less than 20% were seen once. The CDR3 is made up of 15 amino acids. Per germline, CDR1 SGHVS and CDR2 FQNEAQ. V was trimmed by 2 bases and J by 3 bases, leaving 13 bases between them. Time point denoted: newly diagnosed GD, antithyroid drugs for less than 3 months. TCR sequences were obtained from RNA taken from PBMCs. This clonotype came up many times. The data were also submitted as part of a second study, on T cells in Graves' hyperthyroidism and ophthalmopathy. That report notes: Separation of ophthalmopathy from stable hyperthyroidism was achieved by a 13 V-J model.

Specimen: peripheral blood mononuclear cells (PBMCs), collected at new diagnosis, from a patient treated with antithyroid drugs. The sequence came from a woman younger than 30 with Graves disease. V gene TRBV7-8 combines with J gene TRBJ1-1; perhaps TRBD1 as D (6 bases). The CDR3 protein is CASSLFDRPDTEAFF. CDR3 nucleotide sequence: TGTGCCAGCAGCTTATTCGACAGGCCGGACACTGAAGCTTTCTTT.